This note documents a single T cell receptor beta chain sequence. The CDR3 has 14 residues. Trimming removed 3 bases at V and 2 bases at J, with 11 bases between. In germline, CDR1 is SGHTA, CDR2 FQGNSA. Source study methods: Junction-only immunoSEQ sequences carried no quality scores, so filtering differed. Clones were read by immunoSEQ multiplex PCR, and TCRdb kept only the in-frame ones, dropping some. From that table come the V and J calls and clone size; the DNA was used to work out D and trimming. The data contain about 2.3 million clones, around 93% of them singletons. This record belongs to a study of shared clonotypes between healthy human individuals.

The sample consisted of naive CD4+ T cells from PBMCs. As for subset: CD45RA+ positively selected. This TCR was sampled from a man aged 18 to 29 in good health. Some clones in this sample may be carry-over from other donors' samples. The chain recombines TRBV7-2 with TRBJ2-7; D is possibly TRBD2 (6 bases). The CDR3 coding sequence is TGTGCCAGCAGCTTTAACCGGGGGACCTACGAGCAGTACTTC. Translation: CASSFNRGTYEQYF.